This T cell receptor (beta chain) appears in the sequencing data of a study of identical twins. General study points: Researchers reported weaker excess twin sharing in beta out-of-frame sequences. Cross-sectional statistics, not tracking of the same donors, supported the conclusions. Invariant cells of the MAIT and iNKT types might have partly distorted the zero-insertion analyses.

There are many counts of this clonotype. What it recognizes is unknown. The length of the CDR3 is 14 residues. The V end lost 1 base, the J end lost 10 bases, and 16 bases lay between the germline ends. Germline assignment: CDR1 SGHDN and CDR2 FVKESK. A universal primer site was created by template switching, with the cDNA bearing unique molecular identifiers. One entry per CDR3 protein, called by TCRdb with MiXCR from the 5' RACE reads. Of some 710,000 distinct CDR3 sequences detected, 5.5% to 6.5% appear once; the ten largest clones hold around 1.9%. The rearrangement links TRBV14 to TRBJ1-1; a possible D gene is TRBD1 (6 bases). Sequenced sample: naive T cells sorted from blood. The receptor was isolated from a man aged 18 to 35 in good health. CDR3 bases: TGTGCCAGCAGCCAAGTTCGTACAGGGTCCAGAGCTTTCTTT. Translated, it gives CASSQVRTGSRAFF.